What follows describes a single T cell receptor beta chain. Its antigen is not identified. Other DNA sequences within the sample encode an identical CDR3. These data are taken from a study of shared clonotypes between healthy human individuals. The study, taken as a whole, reports: Around 5% was the fraction of naive CD4 clonotypes found shared across a handful of donors. The study sampled only blood, and tissue repertoires likely differ.

Participating donors were healthy, HIV-negative adults free of recent acute infections or vaccinations. Produced via immunoSEQ multiplex PCR; TCRdb's table is partial and in-frame only. This sample has some 2 million clones; approximately 95% occur once, and the top ten carry 0.13%. This clonotype originated in a man aged 18-30 years in good health. Sample: naive CD4+ T cells sorted from blood. Subset given: CD45RA+ positively selected.

The CDR3 reads CAWSRGSTDTQYF. In nucleotides, the CDR3 is TGTGCCTGGAGTAGAGGGAGCACAGATACGCAGTATTTT. This chain uses TRBV30 with TRBJ2-3; a possible D gene is TRBD2 (5 bases). The V end was cut by 2 bases, the J end by 0 bases, with 6 bases between. The germline V gene has CDR1 GTSNPN and CDR2 SVGIG (reference sequence). This CDR3 contains 13 residues.